This T cell receptor (beta chain) was sequenced during a study of T cell repertoires in cytomegalovirus infection. Findings of the study overall: CMV carriers having the relevant HLA were flagged by cumulative public TCR beta family frequency.

CDR3 length: 18 amino acids. Germline CDR1 and CDR2: DFQATT and SNEGSKA (reference sequence). V gave up 2 bases and J gave up 3 bases; unmatched junction bases: 13. As concerns this clonotype: No antigen is known for it.

TCRdb ran MiXCR on the reads and lists one entry per CDR3 protein. The sample includes over 250,000 distinct CDR3 sequences, roughly 21% of them seen just once. Source: cultured PBMCs, taken from culture after CMV antigen stimulation. The rearrangement links TRBV20-1 to TRBJ2-3, with 11 bases matching TRBD2. The receptor was isolated from a human donor in good health (CMV status not recorded). Some clones in this sample may be carry-over from other donors' samples. CDR3 sequence: CSARQGTLAGEFTDTQYF. CDR3 bases: TGCAGTGCTAGACAGGGCACACTAGCGGGAGAGTTTACAGATACGCAGTATTTT.